This TCR beta chain was observed in a study of siplizumab effects on memory and regulatory T cells. This clone occurred once. The method was immunoSEQ multiplex PCR; TCRdb's version includes in-frame clones alone and lacks a portion of them. Altogether 70,000 to 90,000 clones are present, over 80% being singletons, with the ten largest covering 15%. Germline V gene sequence: CDR1 SGDLS, CDR2 YYNGEE. V was shortened by 5 bases and J by 0 bases, with 9 bases between the two germline ends. The CDR3 has 15 amino acids. The sequencing sample was made of CD4+ T cells sorted from blood. The clonotype was recovered from a human donor in good health. The chain uses TRBV9 and TRBJ2-6; D gene uncertain. For the CDR3, the DNA is TGTGCCAGCAGTCGAACAGCCTCTGGGGCCAACGTCCTGACTTTC. It translates to CASSRTASGANVLTF.